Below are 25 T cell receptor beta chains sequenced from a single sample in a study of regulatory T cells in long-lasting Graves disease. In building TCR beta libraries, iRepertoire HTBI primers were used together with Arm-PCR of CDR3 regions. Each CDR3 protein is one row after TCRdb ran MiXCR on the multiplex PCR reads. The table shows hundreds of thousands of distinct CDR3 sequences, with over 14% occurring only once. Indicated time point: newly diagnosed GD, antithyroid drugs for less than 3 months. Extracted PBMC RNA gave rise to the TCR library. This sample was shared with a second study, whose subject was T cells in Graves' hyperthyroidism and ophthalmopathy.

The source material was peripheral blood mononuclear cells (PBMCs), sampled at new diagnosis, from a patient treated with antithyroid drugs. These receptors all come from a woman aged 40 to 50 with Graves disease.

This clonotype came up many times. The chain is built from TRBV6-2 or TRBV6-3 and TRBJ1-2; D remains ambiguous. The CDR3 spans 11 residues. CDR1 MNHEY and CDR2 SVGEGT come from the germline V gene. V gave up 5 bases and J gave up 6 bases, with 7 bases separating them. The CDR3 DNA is TGTGCCAGCAGTCGGGGTAATGGCTACACCTTC. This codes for CASSRGNGYTF.

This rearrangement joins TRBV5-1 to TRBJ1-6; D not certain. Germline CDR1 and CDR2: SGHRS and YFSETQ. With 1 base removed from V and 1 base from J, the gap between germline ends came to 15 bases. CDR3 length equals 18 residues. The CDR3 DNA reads TGCGCCAGCAGCTTGTCTTATCGGGGAACATCCTATAATTCACCCCTCCACTTT. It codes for CASSLSYRGTSYNSPLHF.

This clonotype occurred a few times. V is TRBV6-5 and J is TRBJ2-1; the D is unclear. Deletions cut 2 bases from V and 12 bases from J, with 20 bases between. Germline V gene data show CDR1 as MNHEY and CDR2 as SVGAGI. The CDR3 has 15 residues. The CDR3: CASSYAPAAQSGQFF. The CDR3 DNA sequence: TGTGCCAGCAGTTACGCCCCGGCTGCGCAAAGTGGGCAGTTCTTC.

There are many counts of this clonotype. The CDR3 DNA follows: TGTGCCAGCAGCTTAGATCTTGGGCGCGGGGAGCTGTTTTTT. Protein: CASSLDLGRGELFF. The rearrangement uses TRBV11-3 and TRBJ2-2; D not certain. There are 14 residues in the CDR3. The germline V and J ends were trimmed by 0 bases and 7 bases, with 9 bases remaining between them. Germline V lookup: CDR1 SGHNT, CDR2 YENEEA.

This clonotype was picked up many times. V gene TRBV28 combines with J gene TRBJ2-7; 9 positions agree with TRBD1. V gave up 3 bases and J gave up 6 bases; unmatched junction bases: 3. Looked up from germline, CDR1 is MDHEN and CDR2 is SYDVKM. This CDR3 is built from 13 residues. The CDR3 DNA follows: TGTGCCAGCAGTTTGAGGGGACAGGGCGAGCAGTACTTC. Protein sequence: CASSLRGQGEQYF.

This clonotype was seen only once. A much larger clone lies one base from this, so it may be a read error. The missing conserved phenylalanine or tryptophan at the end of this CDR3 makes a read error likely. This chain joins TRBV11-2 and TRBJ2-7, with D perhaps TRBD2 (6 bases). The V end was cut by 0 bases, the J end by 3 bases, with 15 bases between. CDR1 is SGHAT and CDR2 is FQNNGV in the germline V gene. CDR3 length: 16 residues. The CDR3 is CASSLDRPGLRYEQYS. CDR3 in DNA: TGTGCCAGCAGCTTAGACCGGCCGGGACTCCGCTACGAGCAGTACTCC.

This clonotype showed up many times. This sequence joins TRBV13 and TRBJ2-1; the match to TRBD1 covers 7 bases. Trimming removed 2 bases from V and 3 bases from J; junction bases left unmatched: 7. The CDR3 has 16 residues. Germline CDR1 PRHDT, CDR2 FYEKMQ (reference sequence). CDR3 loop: CASSLRGPADYNEQFF. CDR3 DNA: TGTGCCAGCAGCTTAAGGGGGCCCGCCGACTACAATGAGCAGTTCTTC. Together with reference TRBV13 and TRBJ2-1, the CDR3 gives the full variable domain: AAGVIQSPRHLIKEKRETATLKCYPIPRHDTVYWYQQGPGQDPQFLISFYEKMQSDKGSIPDRFSAQQFSDYHSELNMSSLELGDSALYFCASSLRGPADYNEQFFGPGTRLTVL.

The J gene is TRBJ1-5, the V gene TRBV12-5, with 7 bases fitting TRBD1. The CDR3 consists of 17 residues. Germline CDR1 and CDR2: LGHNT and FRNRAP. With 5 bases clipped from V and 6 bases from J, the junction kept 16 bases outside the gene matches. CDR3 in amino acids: CASGTLFDRAGFQPQHF. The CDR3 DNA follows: TGTGCTAGTGGTACCCTCTTCGACAGGGCCGGTTTTCAGCCCCAGCATTTT.

CDR3 region: CASSERASGYEQYF. The CDR3 region has the DNA TGTGCCAGCAGTGAACGGGCTAGCGGCTACGAGCAGTACTTC. This chain joins TRBV2 and TRBJ2-7; 7 bases agree with TRBD2. Germline V gene data show CDR1 as SNHLY and CDR2 as FYNNEI. The length of the CDR3 is 14 residues. Trimming removed 2 bases from V and 3 bases from J; junction bases left unmatched: 4.

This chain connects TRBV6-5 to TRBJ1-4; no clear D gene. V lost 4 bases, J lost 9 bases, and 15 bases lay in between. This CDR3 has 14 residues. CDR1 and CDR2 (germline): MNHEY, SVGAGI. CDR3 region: CASSSGRVEKKLFF. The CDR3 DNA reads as TGTGCCAGCAGTTCGGGCCGGGTCGAGAAAAAACTGTTTTTT.

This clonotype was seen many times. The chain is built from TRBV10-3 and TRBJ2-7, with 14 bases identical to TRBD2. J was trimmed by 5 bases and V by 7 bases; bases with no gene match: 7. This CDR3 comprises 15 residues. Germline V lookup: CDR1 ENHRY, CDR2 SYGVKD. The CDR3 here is CAINGLAGGRDEQYF. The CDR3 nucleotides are TGTGCCATCAACGGACTAGCGGGAGGTCGCGACGAGCAGTACTTC.

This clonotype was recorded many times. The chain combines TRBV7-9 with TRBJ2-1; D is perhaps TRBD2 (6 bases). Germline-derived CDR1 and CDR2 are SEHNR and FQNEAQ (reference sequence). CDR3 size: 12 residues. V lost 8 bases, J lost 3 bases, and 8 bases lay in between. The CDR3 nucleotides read TGTGCCAGCGAGGACTACTACAATGAGCAGTTCTTC. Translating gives CASEDYYNEQFF.

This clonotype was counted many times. Written as DNA, the CDR3 is TGTGCCAGCAGTTACTCTCCGGGGGGCGCTTTGTCCGGGGAGCTGTTTTTT. Residues: CASSYSPGGALSGELFF. The chain carries TRBV6-5 and TRBJ2-2; a weak D match, TRBD2 (7 bases). The CDR3 loop spans 17 amino acids. Per germline, CDR1 MNHEY and CDR2 SVGAGI. The V end was cut by 0 bases, the J end by 6 bases, with 17 bases between.

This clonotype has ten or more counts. In DNA, the CDR3 is TGTGCCAGTCAAGACAGGGTGATCACTGAAGCTTTCTTT. Protein: CASQDRVITEAFF. The chain has TRBV19 and TRBJ1-1; the match to TRBD1 covers 7 bases. Germline V lookup: CDR1 LNHDA, CDR2 SQIVND (reference sequence). This CDR3 spans 13 amino acids. With 8 bases clipped from V and 4 bases from J, the junction kept 7 bases outside the gene matches.

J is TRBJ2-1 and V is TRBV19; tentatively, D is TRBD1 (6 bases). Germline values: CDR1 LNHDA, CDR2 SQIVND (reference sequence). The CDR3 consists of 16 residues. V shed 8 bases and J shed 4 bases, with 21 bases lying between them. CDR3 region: CASGGLLAQGYNEQFF. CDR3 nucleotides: TGTGCCAGTGGGGGTTTGCTAGCTCAGGGGTACAATGAGCAGTTCTTC.

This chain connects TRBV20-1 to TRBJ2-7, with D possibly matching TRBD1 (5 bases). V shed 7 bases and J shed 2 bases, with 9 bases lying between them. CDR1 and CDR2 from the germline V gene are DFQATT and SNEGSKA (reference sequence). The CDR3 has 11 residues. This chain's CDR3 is CSVKTAYEQYF. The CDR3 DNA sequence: TGCAGTGTGAAGACAGCCTACGAGCAGTACTTC.

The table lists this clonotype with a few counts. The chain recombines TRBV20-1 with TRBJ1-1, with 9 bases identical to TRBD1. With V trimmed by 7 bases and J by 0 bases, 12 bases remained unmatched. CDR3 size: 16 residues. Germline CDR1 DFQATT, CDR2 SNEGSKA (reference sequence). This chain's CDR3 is CSVKTGGGKMNTEAFF. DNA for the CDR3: TGCAGTGTAAAAACAGGGGGCGGGAAGATGAACACTGAAGCTTTCTTT.

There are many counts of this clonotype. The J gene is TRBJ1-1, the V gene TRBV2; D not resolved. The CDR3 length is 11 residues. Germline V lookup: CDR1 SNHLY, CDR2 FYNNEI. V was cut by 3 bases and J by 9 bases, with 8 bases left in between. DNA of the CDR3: TGTGCCAGCAGTGAGGCTGATAAAGCTTTCTTT. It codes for CASSEADKAFF.

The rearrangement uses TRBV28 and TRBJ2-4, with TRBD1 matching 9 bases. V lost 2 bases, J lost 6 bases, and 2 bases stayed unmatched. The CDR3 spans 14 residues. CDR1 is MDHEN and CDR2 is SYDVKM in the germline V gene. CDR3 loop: CASSLRQGGNIQYF. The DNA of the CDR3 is TGTGCCAGCAGTTTAAGACAGGGGGGAAACATTCAGTACTTC.

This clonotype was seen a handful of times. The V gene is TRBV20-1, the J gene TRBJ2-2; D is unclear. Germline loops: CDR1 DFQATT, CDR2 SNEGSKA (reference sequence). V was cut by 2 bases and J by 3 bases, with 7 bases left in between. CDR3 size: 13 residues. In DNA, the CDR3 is TGCAGTGCTAGATATGAGGACACCGGGGAGCTGTTTTTT. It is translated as CSARYEDTGELFF.

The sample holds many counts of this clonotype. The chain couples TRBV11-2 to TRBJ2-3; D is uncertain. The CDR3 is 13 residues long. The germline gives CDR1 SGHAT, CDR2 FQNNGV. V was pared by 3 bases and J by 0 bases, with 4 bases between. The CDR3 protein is CASSFSSTDTQYF. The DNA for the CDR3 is TGTGCCAGCAGCTTTTCCAGCACAGATACGCAGTATTTT.

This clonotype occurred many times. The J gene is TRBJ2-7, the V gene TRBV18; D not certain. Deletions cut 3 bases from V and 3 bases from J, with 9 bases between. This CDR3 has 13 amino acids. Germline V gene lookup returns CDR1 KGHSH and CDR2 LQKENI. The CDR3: CASSPTQSYEQYF. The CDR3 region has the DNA TGTGCCAGCTCACCTACACAAAGCTACGAGCAGTACTTC.

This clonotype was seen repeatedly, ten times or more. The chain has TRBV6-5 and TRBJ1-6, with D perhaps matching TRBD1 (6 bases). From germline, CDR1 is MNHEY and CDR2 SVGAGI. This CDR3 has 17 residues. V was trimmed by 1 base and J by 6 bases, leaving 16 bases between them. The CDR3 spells CASSYYEAGDTNSPLHF. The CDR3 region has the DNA TGTGCCAGCAGTTACTACGAGGCGGGGGACACTAATTCACCCCTCCACTTT.

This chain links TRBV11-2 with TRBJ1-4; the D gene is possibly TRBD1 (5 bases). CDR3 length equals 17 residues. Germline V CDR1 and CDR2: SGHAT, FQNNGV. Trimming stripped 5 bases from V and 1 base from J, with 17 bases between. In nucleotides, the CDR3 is TGTGCCAGCAGCAGCAGACGCCGGGACGGAACTAATGAAAAACTGTTTTTT. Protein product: CASSSRRRDGTNEKLFF. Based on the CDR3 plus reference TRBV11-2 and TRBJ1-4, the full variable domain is EAGVAQSPRYKIIEKRQSVAFWCNPISGHATLYWYQQILGQGPKLLIQFQNNGVVDDSQLPKDRFSAERLKGVDSTLKIQPAKLEDSAVYLCASSSRRRDGTNEKLFFGSGTQLSVL.

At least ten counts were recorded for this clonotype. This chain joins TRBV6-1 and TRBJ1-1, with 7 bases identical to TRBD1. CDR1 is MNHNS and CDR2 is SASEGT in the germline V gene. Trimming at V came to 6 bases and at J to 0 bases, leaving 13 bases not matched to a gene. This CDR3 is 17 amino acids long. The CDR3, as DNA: TGTGCCAGCAGGACCCTCGGGACAGTTGAGATGAACACTGAAGCTTTCTTT. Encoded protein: CASRTLGTVEMNTEAFF.